The clone carrying this T cell receptor (beta chain) came up once. The antigen is undetermined. Assay: immunoSEQ multiplex PCR; the TCRdb copy retains only in-frame clones and omits some. The sample includes about 130,000 clones, just over 90% of them seen just once. CDR1 and CDR2 from the germline V gene are SGHNT and YYREEE (reference sequence). There are 16 residues in the CDR3. V shed 4 bases, J shed 0 bases, and the junction held 5 bases outside the gene matches. These data are taken from a study of graft-versus-host responses after intestinal transplantation. Overall study context: The whole recipient group had anti-thymocyte globulin induction followed by tacrolimus and steroids for roughly three years. Study observations and caveats: Clonal ratios of graft-versus-host to host-versus-graft in allografts were high for patients exhibiting graft-donor T cell macrochimerism.

This chain uses TRBV5-4 with TRBJ2-1, with 9 nucleotides matching TRBD2. Specimen: unstimulated CD4+ T cells sorted from spleen or lymph node cells, collected before intestinal transplant. This receptor was obtained from a human donor who received an intestinal transplant. The CDR3 sequence: CASSKAGGSSYNEQFF. The CDR3 bases are TGTGCCAGCAGCAAAGCGGGGGGCTCCTCCTACAATGAGCAGTTCTTC.